Listed here are 2 T cell receptor beta chains from one sample, sequenced in a study of cytomegalovirus exposure and HLA in healthy donors. Primers: 60 Vbeta forward and 13 Jbeta reverse. The method was immunoSEQ multiplex PCR; TCRdb's version includes in-frame clones alone and lacks a portion of them. The profile shows 55,000 to 65,000 clones, over 60% of them singletons. Sequenced input: PBMCs. Receptors were obtained from a man between 25 and 39 years old in good health and CMV-seropositive.

The genes are TRBV27 and TRBJ1-5; perhaps TRBD1 as D (5 bases). CDR1 and CDR2 from the germline V gene are MNHEY and SMNVEV (reference sequence). Trimming removed 3 bases at V and 0 bases at J, with 12 bases between. The CDR3 sequence is 16 residues long. In DNA, the CDR3 is TGTGCCAGCAGTTTCAAACGGGGGTATAGCAATCAGCCCCAGCATTTT. Translated: CASSFKRGYSNQPQHF.

The chain uses TRBV6-1 and TRBJ1-5; 9 nucleotides line up with TRBD1. This CDR3 spans 15 amino acids. The trim removed 7 bases at V and 2 bases at J, leaving 6 bases unmatched. Per the germline V gene, CDR1 is MNHNS and CDR2 is SASEGT. Here the CDR3 DNA reads TGTGCCAGCAATTTACAGGGGGCGGGCAATCAGCCCCAGCATTTT. It translates to CASNLQGAGNQPQHF.